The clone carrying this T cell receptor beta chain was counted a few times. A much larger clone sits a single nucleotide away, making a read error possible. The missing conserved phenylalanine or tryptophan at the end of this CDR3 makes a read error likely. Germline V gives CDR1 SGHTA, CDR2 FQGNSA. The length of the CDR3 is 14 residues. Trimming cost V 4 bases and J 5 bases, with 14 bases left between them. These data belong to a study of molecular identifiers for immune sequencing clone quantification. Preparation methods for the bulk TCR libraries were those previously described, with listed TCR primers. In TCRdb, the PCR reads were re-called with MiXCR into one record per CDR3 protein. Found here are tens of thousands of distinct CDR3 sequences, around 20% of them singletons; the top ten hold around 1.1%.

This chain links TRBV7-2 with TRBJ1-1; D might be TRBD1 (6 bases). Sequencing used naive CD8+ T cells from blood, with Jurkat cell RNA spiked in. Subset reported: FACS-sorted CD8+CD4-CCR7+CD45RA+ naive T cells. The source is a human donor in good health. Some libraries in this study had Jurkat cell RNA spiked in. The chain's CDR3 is CASSSLQGGTEAFL. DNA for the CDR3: TGTGCCAGCAGCTCTCTACAGGGAGGAACTGAAGCTTTCCTT.